This T cell receptor (beta chain) was profiled in a study of T cells in Graves' hyperthyroidism and ophthalmopathy. Turning to the study itself: At the time of initial diagnosis and before any treatment, peripheral blood was collected.

Blood was sampled at initial diagnosis of hyperthyroidism, prior to onset of any ophthalmopathy symptoms. Using RNA transcripts as the source, TCR beta CDR3 regions were amplified. HTBI primers drove first-round RT-PCR of the TCR CDR3. Via MiXCR, TCRdb re-called the multiplex PCR reads, giving one row per CDR3 protein. The profile covers under 400,000 distinct CDR3 sequences, with 15% to 19% appearing a single time and roughly 25% taken by the ten largest. This clonotype was counted many times. This TCR came from a woman between 18 and 29 years old with Graves' hyperthyroidism that later progressed to Graves' ophthalmopathy. Material: blood.

The CDR3 region is CSASVDHEQFF. In DNA, the CDR3 is TGCAGTGCTAGCGTAGACCATGAGCAGTTCTTC. The chain is built from TRBV20-1 and TRBJ2-1; D gene ambiguous. V was clipped by 3 bases and J by 8 bases, with 8 bases between them. The germline CDR1 and CDR2 sequences are DFQATT and SNEGSKA (reference sequence). This CDR3 region has 11 residues.